This T cell receptor (beta chain) was identified during a study of blood T cell repertoires in COVID-19. At the level of the study: Sources were T cells, B-cell-depleted T cells, or PBMCs; the material itself was cDNA or gDNA.

This CDR3 is built from 15 residues. The junction had 6 bases not matched to a gene; V was cut back by 4 bases and J by 8 bases. Germline CDR1 reads SGHRS; CDR2 reads YFSETQ. How the authors handled the data: Estimated nucleated cell counts came from reference gene primer amplification. TCRdb's copy holds only in-frame clones and misses some; the assay was immunoSEQ multiplex PCR. That table furnishes V, J and clone size, whereas the DNA furnished D and trimming. The data hold around 400,000 clones, with more than 70% observed a single time. Seattle researchers signed up patients amid active infection and tracked them longitudinally.

The V call is TRBV5-1, the J call TRBJ2-1; 13 bases line up with TRBD2. The sequence derives from a woman in her twenties or thirties with COVID-19, enrolled during active disease. The sample consisted of peripheral blood. CDR3 coding DNA: TGCGCCAGCAGCCACGGGACTAGCGGGAATGATGAGCAGTTCTTC. Encoded protein: CASSHGTSGNDEQFF. Based on the CDR3 plus reference TRBV5-1 and TRBJ2-1, the full variable domain is KAGVTQTPRYLIKTRGQQVTLSCSPISGHRSVSWYQQTPGQGLQFLFEYFSETQRNKGNFPGRFSGRQFSNSRSEMNVSTLELGDSALYLCASSHGTSGNDEQFFGPGTRLTVL.